The rows below give T cell receptor beta chains drawn from one sample of a study of T cells in Graves' hyperthyroidism and ophthalmopathy. MiXCR, applied by TCRdb to the multiplex PCR reads, yields one record per CDR3 protein. The table has 350,000 to 400,000 distinct CDR3 sequences, approximately 17% seen once. The sequencing input was blood. Receptors were obtained from a man younger than 35 with Graves' ophthalmopathy. The CDR3 runs from the conserved cysteine through the conserved F or W.

V gene	J gene	CDR3 protein
TRBV5-6	TRBJ1-1	CASSLNSEAFF
TRBV7-3	TRBJ2-1	CASSFKGGEQFF
TRBV12-3/TRBV12-4	TRBJ1-3	CASTLRDKFTIYF
TRBV2	TRBJ1-1	CASEDRENTEAFF
TRBV5-1	TRBJ1-1	CASSRGDTNTEAFF
TRBV15	TRBJ1-4	CATSRVGQLNEKLFF
TRBV6-9	TRBJ2-4	CASSYPDRETNIQYF
TRBV5-1	TRBJ2-1	CASSADRGRWVGNEQFF
TRBV7-8	TRBJ2-5	CASSSSLKKREQETQYF
TRBV5-1	TRBJ2-7	CASSATPSGGHEQYF
TRBV6-9	TRBJ2-3	CASSWGGTSGGIADTQYF
TRBV12-3/TRBV12-4	TRBJ1-1	CASRETGVGNTEAFF
TRBV7-6	TRBJ2-7	CASSLVTGGNEQYF
TRBV6-1	TRBJ2-1	CASSVRGGSYNEQFF
TRBV7-2	TRBJ2-5	CASSLIRAQETQYF
TRBV7-6	TRBJ2-5	CASSQGQGGEETQYF
TRBV6-2/TRBV6-3	TRBJ2-2	CASSYGVLFF
TRBV24-1	TRBJ2-6	CATSDLRTGGDGANVLTF
TRBV5-1	TRBJ2-7	CASSRGQGRYEQYF
TRBV10-2	TRBJ1-1	CASSNRDREIRDTEAFF
TRBV10-1	TRBJ2-3	CASSVGLAPNTQYF
TRBV2	TRBJ1-2	CASTLDRSYGYTF
TRBV11-2	TRBJ2-5	CASSFLTTETQYF
TRBV13	TRBJ1-3	CAGSLGRLRSGNTIYF
TRBV28	TRBJ1-1	CASSPPIVNTEAFF
TRBV11-2	TRBJ1-2	CASSSTGTGRYYGYTF
TRBV9	TRBJ2-1	CASSPRGLYYNEQFF
TRBV4-2	TRBJ2-7	CASSQEGAYPYEQYF
TRBV2	TRBJ1-3	CASSRDRAGNTIYF
TRBV27	TRBJ1-1	CASSLLSGSVRRTGVTEAFF
TRBV19	TRBJ2-7	CASSRTDFPEQYF
TRBV11-2	TRBJ2-1	CASSLAYSGTGDYNEQFF
TRBV6-1	TRBJ2-7	CAIGTGQFYEQYF
TRBV7-8	TRBJ1-3	CASSLLSSGGPGNTIYF
TRBV20-1	TRBJ2-5	CSGRDGLAGGRETQYF
TRBV6-1	TRBJ2-2	CASSRGGGITGELFF
TRBV2	TRBJ2-3	CASGRADTQYF
TRBV11-3	TRBJ1-4	CASSKTGDINEKLFF
TRBV4-1	TRBJ2-5	CASSQVGGARYF
TRBV7-9	TRBJ1-5	CASSPQGNNQPQHF
TRBV7-9	TRBJ2-7	CASSLSTLAYEQYF
TRBV12-3/TRBV12-4	TRBJ2-3	CAIKPPSGDTQYF